Given below is one TCR beta chain in context. Repertoires were generated with immunoSEQ multiplex PCR, while TCRdb's copy carries only in-frame clones and drops some. The sample has tens of thousands of clones, about 81% seen once. The sample is drawn from a study of OX40 agonist ivuxolimab in advanced cancers. Looking at the study overall: Three dose-escalation patients had partial responses: one with hepatocellular carcinoma and two with cutaneous melanoma.

V was shortened by 4 bases and J by 8 bases, with 9 bases between the two germline ends. CDR1 MNHEY and CDR2 SVGAGI come from the germline V gene. CDR3 size: 12 residues. This sequence originates from an adult with an advanced solid tumor such as melanoma, head and neck, liver or kidney cancer. V and J are TRBV6-5 and TRBJ1-3, with unresolved D. The source material was CD4+ or CD8+ T cells sorted from blood, sampled in a trial of the OX40 agonist ivuxolimab. The chain's CDR3 is CASSSKRDTIYF. The CDR3 DNA sequence: TGTGCCAGCAGTTCCAAGCGGGACACCATATATTTT.